This T cell receptor (beta chain) emerged from a study of beta chain features in type 1 diabetes. Study details: In age, gender and cell yields, patients were similar to healthy donors.

Isolated RNA was reverse transcribed in full, so expressed TCRB transcripts were sequenced. Sequencing used immunoSEQ multiplex PCR; TCRdb keeps in-frame clones, though not all of them. The repertoire holds 300,000 to 400,000 clones, with about 12% as singletons. Study-wide results and caveats: Patients with Type 1 diabetes showed moderately but significantly shorter TCRB CDR3s in all four CD4+ subsets. In type 1 diabetes patients, VDJ junctions had fewer insertions; deletions at these junctions were more frequent.

Stem cell-like memory, regulatory, central memory and naive CD4+ cells were sorted via CD45RO/CCR7/CD25/CD127/CD95/CD27. With regard to this clone: No antigen is known for it.

Germline V lookup: CDR1 SQVTM, CDR2 ANQGSEA. CDR3 length: 13 amino acids. Unmatched junction bases numbered 7, after V lost 6 bases and J lost 5 bases. Sequenced input: naive CD4+ T cells from blood. This sequence joins TRBV29-1 and TRBJ1-2, with 9 bases aligning to TRBD1. The clonotype comes from a man younger than 35 in good health. The DNA for the CDR3 is TGCAGCGTGGCGGGACAGGGAACATATGGCTACACCTTC. Protein sequence: CSVAGQGTYGYTF. The full variable domain, with the rest looked up from reference TRBV29-1 and TRBJ1-2, is SAVISQKPSRDICQRGTSLTIQCQVDSQVTMMFWYRQQPGQSLTLIATANQGSEATYESGFVIDKFPISRPNLTFSTLTVSNMSPEDSSIYLCSVAGQGTYGYTFGSGTRLTVV.